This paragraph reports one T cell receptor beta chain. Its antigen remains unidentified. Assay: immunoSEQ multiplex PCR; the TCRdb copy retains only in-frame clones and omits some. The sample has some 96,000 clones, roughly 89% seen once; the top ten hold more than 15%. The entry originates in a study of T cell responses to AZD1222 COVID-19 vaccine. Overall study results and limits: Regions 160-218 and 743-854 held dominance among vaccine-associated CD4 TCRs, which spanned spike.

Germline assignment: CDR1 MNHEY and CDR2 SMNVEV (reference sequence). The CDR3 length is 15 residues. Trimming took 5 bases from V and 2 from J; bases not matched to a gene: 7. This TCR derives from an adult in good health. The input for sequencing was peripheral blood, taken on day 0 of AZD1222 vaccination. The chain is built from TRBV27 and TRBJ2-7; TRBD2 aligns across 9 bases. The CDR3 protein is CASSPILAGPYEQYF. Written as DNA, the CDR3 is TGTGCCAGCAGTCCAATACTAGCGGGCCCCTACGAGCAGTACTTC.